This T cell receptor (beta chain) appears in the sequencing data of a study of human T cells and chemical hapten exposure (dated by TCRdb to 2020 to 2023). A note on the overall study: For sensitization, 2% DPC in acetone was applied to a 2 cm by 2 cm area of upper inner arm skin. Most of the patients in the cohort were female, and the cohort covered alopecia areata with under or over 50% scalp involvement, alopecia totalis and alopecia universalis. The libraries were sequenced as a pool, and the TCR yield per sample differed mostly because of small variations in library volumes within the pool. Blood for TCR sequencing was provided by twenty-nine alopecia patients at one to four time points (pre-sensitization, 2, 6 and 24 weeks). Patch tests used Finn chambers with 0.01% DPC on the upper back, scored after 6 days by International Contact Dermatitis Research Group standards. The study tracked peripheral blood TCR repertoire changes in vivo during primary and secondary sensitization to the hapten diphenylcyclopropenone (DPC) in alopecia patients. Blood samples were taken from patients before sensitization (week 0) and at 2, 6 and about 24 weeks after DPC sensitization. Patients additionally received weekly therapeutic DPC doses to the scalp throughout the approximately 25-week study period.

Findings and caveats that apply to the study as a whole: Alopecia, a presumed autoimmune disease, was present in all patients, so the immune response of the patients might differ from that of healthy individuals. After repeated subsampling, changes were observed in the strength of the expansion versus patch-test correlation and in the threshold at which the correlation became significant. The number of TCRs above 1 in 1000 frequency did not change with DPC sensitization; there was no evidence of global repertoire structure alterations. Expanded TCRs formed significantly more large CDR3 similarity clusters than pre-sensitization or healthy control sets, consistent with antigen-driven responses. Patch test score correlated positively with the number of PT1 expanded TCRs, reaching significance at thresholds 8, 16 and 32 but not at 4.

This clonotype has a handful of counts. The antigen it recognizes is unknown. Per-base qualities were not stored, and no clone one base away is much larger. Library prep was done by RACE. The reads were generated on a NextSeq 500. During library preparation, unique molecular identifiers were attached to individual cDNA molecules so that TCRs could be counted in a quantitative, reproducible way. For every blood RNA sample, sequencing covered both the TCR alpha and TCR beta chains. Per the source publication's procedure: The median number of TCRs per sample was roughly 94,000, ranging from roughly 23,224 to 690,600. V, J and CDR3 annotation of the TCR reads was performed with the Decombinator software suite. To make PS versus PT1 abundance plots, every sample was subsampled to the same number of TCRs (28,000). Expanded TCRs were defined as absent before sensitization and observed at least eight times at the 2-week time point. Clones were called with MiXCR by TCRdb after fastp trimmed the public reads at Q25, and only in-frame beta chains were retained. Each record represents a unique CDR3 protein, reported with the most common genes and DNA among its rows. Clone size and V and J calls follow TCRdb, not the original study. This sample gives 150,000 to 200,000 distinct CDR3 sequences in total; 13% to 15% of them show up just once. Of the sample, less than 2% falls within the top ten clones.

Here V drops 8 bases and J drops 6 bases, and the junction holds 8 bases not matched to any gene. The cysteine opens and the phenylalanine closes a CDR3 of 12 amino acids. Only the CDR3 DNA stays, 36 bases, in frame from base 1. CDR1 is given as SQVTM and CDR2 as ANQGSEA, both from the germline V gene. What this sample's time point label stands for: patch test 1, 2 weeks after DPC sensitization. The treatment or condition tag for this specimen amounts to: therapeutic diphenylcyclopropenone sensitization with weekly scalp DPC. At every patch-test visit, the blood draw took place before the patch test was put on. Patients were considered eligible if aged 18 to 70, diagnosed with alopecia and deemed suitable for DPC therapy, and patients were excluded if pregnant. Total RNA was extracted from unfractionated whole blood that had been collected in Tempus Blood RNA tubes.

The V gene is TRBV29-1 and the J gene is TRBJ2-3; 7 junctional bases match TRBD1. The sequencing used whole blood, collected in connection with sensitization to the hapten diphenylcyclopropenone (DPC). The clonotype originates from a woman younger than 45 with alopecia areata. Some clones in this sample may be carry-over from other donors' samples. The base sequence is TGCAGCCTCCAGGGGGTTCGGGATACGCAGTATTTT. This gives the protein CSLQGVRDTQYF.